This T cell receptor (beta chain) comes out of a study of brain T cells in children with intractable seizures (dated by TCRdb to the early 2020s). Background on the whole study: Resected brain tissue from about 48 pediatric epilepsy surgery cases was initially screened for immune gene transcripts with a NanoString immunology panel. Among the 12 selected surgery cases, pre-surgery blood was additionally sequenced for eight, leaving four cases with brain tissue only. What the research found in general, with its limitations: The patients' HCMV serostatus was not known, and viral specificity was inferred solely from CDR3 sequence similarity. Because pre- and post-surgery blood were sequenced to different depths, clones absent from the pre-surgery sample may reflect undersampling.

Sample time point, as interpreted from the label and publication: resected brain tissue, or blood drawn just prior to surgery. The surgery cases showing the highest brain T cell transcript signatures were chosen for TCR beta chain sequencing of brain tissue and, when available, of blood. Before surgery, patients had received at least one anti-epileptic drug. TCR-sequenced patients were children with drug-resistant epilepsy due to tuberous sclerosis complex, focal cortical dysplasia, Rasmussen encephalitis or hemimegalencephaly. Bulk genomic DNA was extracted from unsorted brain tissue and whole blood with the Monarch genomic DNA purification kit. TCR beta chain sequences were generated from genomic DNA using the immunoSEQ assay. Concerning the study's data processing: CDR3 sequences not starting with the conserved framework cysteine at position 104 were manually removed. Clonality was calculated as one minus the normalized Shannon's Diversity Index, with values ranging from 0 (maximal diversity) to 1 (oligoclonal). To check whether a given CDR3 had different frequencies in two samples, for example brain versus blood, chi-squared comparison-of-proportions tests were used. Public clonotypes were found through immuneACCESS searches, while the VDJdb browser was used to judge similarity to known antiviral clonotypes. TCRdb limited this immuneACCESS table to in-frame rearrangements with V and J called. A share of clones is missing; checked studies link under half to unresolved V genes, and the rest is unexplained. V, J and clone size are those of that table, while D and trimming were read from the DNA. This sample holds approximately 44,000 clones; 75% to 95% were observed only once. Of the sample, 6.3% is held by the ten largest clones.

This clone was counted once. The target of this receptor is not known. The sample holds no much larger clone one base away, and base qualities are not on file. As encoded in the germline V gene, CDR1 is MNHEY while CDR2 is SVGAGI. For this chain, trimming is 8 bases at the V end and 2 bases at the J end, and the number of junction bases without a gene match is 9. The CDR3 starts with the cysteine, ends with the valine, and has 15 residues. CDR3 DNA only is kept here, 45 bases in frame from base 1. Sequenced material: peripheral blood, taken at surgery. This sequence uses TRBV6-5 and TRBJ2-7, and TRBD1 aligns with 10 junction nucleotides. The TCR originated in a girl aged 2-15 years with tuberous sclerosis and intractable seizures. The nucleotide sequence is given as TGTGCCAGCGTATCGGGACAGGGGCTACCCTACGAGCAGTACGTC. It translates as CASVSGQGLPYEQYV.